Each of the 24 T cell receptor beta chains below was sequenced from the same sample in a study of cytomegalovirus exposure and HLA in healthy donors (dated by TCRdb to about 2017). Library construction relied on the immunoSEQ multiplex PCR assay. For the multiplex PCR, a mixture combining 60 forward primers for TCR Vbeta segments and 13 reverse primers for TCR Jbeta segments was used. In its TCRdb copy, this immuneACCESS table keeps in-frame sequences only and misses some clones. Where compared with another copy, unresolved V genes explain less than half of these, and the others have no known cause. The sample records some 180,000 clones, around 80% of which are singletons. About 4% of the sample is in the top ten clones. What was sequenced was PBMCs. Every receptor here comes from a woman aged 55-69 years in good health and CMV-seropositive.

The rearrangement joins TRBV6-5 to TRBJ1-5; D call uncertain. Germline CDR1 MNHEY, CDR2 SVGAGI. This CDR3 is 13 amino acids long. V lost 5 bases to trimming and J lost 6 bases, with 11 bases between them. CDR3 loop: CASSPVVRQPQHF. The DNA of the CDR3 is TGTGCCAGCAGTCCCGTTGTGCGTCAGCCCCAGCATTTT.

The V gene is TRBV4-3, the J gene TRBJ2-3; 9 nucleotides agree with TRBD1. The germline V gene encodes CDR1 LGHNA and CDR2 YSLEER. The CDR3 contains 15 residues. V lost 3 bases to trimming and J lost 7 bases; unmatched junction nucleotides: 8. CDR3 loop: CASSQITGGANTQYF. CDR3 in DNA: TGCGCCAGCAGCCAGATAACAGGGGGCGCAAATACGCAGTATTTT.

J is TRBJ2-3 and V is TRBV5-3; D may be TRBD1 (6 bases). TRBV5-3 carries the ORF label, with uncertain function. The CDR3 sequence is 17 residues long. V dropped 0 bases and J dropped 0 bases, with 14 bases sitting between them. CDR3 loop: CARSLAPDRLSTDTQYF. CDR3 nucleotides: TGTGCCAGAAGCTTGGCCCCGGACAGACTAAGCACAGATACGCAGTATTTT.

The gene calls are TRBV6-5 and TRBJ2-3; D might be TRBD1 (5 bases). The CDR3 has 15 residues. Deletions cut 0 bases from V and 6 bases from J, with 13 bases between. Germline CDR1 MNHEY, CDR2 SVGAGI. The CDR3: CASSYSYPGMDTQYF. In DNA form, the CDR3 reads TGTGCCAGCAGTTACTCGTATCCAGGGATGGATACGCAGTATTTT.

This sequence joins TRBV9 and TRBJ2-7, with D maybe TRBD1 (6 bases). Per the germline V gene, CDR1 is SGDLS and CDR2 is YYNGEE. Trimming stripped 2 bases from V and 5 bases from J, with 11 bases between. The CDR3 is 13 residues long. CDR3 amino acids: CASSVEDSDEQYF. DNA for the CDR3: TGTGCCAGCAGCGTGGAGGACAGCGACGAGCAGTACTTC.

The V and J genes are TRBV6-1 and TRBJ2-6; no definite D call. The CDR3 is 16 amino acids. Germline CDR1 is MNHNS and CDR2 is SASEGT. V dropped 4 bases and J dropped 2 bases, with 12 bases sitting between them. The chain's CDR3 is CASSGLGAAGANVLTF. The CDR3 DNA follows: TGTGCCAGCAGTGGTCTAGGTGCAGCTGGGGCCAACGTCCTGACTTTC.

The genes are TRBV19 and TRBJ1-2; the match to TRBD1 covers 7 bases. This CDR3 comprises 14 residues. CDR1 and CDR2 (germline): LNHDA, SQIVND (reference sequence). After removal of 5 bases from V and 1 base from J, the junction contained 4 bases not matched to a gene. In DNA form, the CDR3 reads TGTGCCAGTAGTTTGGGACAGTTTAACTATGGCTACACCTTC. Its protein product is CASSLGQFNYGYTF.

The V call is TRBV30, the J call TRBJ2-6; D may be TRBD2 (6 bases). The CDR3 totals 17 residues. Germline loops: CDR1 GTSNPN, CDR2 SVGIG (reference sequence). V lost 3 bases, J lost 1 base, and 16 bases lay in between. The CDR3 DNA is TGTGCCTGGAGGTGGCCGGGGACTCCGTCTGGGGCCAACGTCCTGACTTTC. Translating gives CAWRWPGTPSGANVLTF.

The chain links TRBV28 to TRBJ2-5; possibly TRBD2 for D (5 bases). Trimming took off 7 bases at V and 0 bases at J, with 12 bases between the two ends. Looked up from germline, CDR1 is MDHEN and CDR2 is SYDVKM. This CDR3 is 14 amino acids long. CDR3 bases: TGTGCCAGCAAGACGGGAACTTACCAAGAGACCCAGTACTTC. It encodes CASKTGTYQETQYF.

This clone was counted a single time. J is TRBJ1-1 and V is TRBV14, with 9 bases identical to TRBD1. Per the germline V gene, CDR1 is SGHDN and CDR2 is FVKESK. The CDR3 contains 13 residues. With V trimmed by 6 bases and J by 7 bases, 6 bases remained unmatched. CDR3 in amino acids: CASSNTGGNEAFF. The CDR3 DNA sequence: TGTGCCAGCAGTAACACAGGGGGCAATGAAGCTTTCTTT.

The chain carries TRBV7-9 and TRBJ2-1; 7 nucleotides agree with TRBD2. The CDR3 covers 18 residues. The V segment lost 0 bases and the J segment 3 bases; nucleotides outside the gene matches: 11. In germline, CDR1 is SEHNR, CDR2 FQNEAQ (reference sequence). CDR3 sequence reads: CASSLARGGDYNYNEQFF. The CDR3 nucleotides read TGTGCCAGCAGCTTAGCGCGAGGAGGGGACTATAACTACAATGAGCAGTTCTTC.

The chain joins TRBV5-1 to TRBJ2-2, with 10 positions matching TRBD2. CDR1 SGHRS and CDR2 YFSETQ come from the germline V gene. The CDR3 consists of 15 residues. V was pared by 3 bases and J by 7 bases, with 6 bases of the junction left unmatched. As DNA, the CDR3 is TGCGCCAGCAGCTCCGAAGGACTAGCGGTCGGGGAGCTGTTTTTT. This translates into CASSSEGLAVGELFF.

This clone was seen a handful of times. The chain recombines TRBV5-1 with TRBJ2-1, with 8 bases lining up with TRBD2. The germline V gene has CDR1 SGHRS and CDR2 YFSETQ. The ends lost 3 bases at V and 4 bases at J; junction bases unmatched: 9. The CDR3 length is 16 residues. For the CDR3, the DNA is TGCGCCAGCAGCTCCTCAGCGGGAGCCGGGTACAATGAGCAGTTCTTC. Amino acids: CASSSSAGAGYNEQFF.

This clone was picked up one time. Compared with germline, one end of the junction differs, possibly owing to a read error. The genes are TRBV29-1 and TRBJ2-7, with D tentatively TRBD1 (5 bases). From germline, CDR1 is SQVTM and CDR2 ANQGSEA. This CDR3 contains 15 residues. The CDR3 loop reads CSISDDRSATYEQCF. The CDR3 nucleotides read TGCAGCATTTCAGACGACAGATCGGCTACCTACGAGCAGTGCTTC.

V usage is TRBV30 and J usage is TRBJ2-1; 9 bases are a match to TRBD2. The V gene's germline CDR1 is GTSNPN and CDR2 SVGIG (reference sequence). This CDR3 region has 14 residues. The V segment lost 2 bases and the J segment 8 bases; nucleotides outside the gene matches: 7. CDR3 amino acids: CAWSLSLAGDEQFF. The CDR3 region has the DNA TGTGCCTGGAGTTTGTCACTAGCGGGCGATGAGCAGTTCTTC.

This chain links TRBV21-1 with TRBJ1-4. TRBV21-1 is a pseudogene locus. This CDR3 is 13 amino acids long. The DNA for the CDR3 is TGTGCCAGCAAATCAAGGGGGGGGGAAAAACTGTTTTTT. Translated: CASKSRGGEKLFF.

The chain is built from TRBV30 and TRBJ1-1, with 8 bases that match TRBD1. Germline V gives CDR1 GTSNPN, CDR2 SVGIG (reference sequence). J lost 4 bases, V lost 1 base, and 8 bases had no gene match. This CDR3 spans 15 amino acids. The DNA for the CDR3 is TGTGCCTGGAGTGGAAGGACAGGGCCCAGCACTGAAGCTTTCTTT. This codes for CAWSGRTGPSTEAFF.

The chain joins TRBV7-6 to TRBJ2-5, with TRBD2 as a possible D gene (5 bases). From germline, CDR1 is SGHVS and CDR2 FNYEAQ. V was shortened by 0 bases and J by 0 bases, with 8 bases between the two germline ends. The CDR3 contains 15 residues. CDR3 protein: CASSLARVDQETQYF. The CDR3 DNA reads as TGTGCCAGCAGCTTAGCGCGGGTCGACCAAGAGACCCAGTACTTC.

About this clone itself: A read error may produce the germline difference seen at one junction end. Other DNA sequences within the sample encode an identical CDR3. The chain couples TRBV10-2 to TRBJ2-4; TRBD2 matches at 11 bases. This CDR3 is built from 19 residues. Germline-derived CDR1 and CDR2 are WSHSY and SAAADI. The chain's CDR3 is CASSESTSGGQLAKNIQYF. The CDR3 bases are TGCGCCAGTAGTGAGTCAACTAGCGGGGGACAACTAGCCAAAAACATTCAGTACTTC.

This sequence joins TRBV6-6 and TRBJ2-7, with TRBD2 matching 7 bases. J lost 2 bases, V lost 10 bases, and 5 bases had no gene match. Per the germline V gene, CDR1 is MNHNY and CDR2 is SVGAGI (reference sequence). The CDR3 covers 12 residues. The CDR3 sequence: CAIWGGAYEQYF. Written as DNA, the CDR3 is TGTGCCATCTGGGGGGGGGCCTACGAGCAGTACTTC.

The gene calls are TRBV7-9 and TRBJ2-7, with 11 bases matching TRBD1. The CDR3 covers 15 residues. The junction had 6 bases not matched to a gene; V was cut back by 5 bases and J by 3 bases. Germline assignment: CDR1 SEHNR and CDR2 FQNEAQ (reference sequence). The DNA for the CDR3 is TGTGCCAGCAGCCCGAGGACAGGGGGCTTCTACGAGCAGTACTTC. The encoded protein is CASSPRTGGFYEQYF.

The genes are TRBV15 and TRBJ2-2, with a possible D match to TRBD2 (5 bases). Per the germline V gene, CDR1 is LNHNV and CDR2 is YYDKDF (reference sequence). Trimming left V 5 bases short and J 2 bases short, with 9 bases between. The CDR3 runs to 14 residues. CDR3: CATSARLNTGELFF. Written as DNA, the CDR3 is TGTGCCACCAGCGCGAGACTAAACACCGGGGAGCTGTTTTTT.

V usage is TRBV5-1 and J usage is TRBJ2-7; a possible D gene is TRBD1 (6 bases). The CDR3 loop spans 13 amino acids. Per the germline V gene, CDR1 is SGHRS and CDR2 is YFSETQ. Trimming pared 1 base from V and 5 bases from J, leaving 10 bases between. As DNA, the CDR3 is TGCGCCAGCAGCTTGCCAGGGGTCGACGAGCAGTACTTC. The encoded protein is CASSLPGVDEQYF.

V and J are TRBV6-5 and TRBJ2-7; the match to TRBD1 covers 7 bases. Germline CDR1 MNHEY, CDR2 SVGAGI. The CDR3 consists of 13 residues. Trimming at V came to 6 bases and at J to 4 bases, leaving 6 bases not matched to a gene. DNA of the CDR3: TGTGCCAGCAGAGAGGGACAGCTATACGAGCAGTACTTC. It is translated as CASREGQLYEQYF.